Following are 9 T cell receptor beta chains from one sample sequenced in a study of T cell repertoires in cytomegalovirus infection. A single record per CDR3 protein comes from TCRdb applying MiXCR to the reads. This sample has 150,000 to 200,000 distinct CDR3 sequences, with roughly a fifth found just once. Sequenced input: PBMCs. The receptors shown here come from a human donor in good health (CMV status not recorded). Some clones in this sample may be carry-over from other donors' samples.

This clonotype was found a few times. The rearrangement links TRBV7-8 to TRBJ2-1; 11 bases align to TRBD1. Per the germline V gene, CDR1 is SGHVS and CDR2 is FQNEAQ. J gave up 6 bases and V 5 bases, and 6 bases lay outside the gene matches. CDR3 length: 15 amino acids. CDR3 sequence reads: CASSARTGGFNEQFF. CDR3 nucleotides: TGTGCCAGCAGCGCCCGGACAGGGGGCTTCAATGAGCAGTTCTTC.

The chain couples TRBV28 to TRBJ2-1; D perhaps matches TRBD1 (5 bases). The CDR3 spans 15 residues. Germline CDR1 reads MDHEN; CDR2 reads SYDVKM. V gave up 1 base and J gave up 6 bases, with 13 bases separating them. The CDR3 coding sequence is TGTGCCAGCAGTTTATCCCCTCTCGACAGCAATGAGCAGTTCTTC. Its protein is CASSLSPLDSNEQFF. Looking up the rest from reference TRBV28 and TRBJ2-1 gives the full variable domain: DVKVTQSSRYLVKRTGEKVFLECVQDMDHENMFWYRQDPGLGLRLIYFSYDVKMKEKGDIPEGYSVSREKKERFSLILESASTNQTSMYLCASSLSPLDSNEQFFGPGTRLTVL.

This clonotype was seen repeatedly, ten times or more. This rearrangement joins TRBV5-6 to TRBJ1-1; D not resolved. Looked up from germline, CDR1 is SGHDT and CDR2 is YYEEEE. V was clipped by 4 bases and J by 4 bases, with 23 bases between them. CDR3 length: 17 residues. Here the CDR3 DNA reads TGTGCCAGCAGCCGACGGGGAAGAGGCACGATGGCCACTGAAGCTTTCTTT. It is translated as CASSRRGRGTMATEAFF.

This clonotype was observed a few times. This chain uses TRBV3-1 with TRBJ1-5, with no clear D. Trimming removed 2 bases at V and 8 bases at J, with 7 bases between. CDR1 and CDR2 (germline): LGHDT, YNNKEL (reference sequence). The CDR3 totals 12 residues. CDR3: CASSQPAEPQHF. As DNA, the CDR3 is TGTGCCAGCAGCCAACCTGCGGAGCCCCAGCATTTT. The whole variable domain, remainder taken from reference TRBV3-1 and TRBJ1-5, is DTAVSQTPKYLVTQMGNDKSIKCEQNLGHDTMYWYKQDSKKFLKIMFSYNNKELIINETVPNRFSPKSPDKAHLNLHINSLELGDSAVYFCASSQPAEPQHFGDGTRLSIL.

This clonotype has more than one count but fewer than ten. The CDR3 is CSVEARGQGAPMNTEAFF. CDR3 DNA: TGCAGCGTTGAAGCCCGCGGACAGGGGGCCCCTATGAACACTGAAGCTTTCTTT. The gene calls are TRBV29-1 and TRBJ1-1; 11 bases match TRBD1. Germline V lookup: CDR1 SQVTM, CDR2 ANQGSEA. The CDR3 sequence is 18 residues long. The J segment lost 0 bases and the V segment lost 1 base, leaving 10 bases of the junction unmatched.

As concerns this clonotype: This may come from a read error, since a much larger clone is one base off. The CDR3 end shows no conserved phenylalanine or tryptophan, and so a read error is likely. The V and J genes are TRBV6-6 and TRBJ1-1; a possible D gene is TRBD1 (5 bases). The CDR3 consists of 14 residues. With 7 bases removed from V and 5 bases from J, the gap between germline ends came to 17 bases. CDR1 and CDR2 from the germline V gene are MNHNY and SVGAGI (reference sequence). CDR3 sequence (DNA): TGTGCCAGCAAACCGGGACCCCAGAGGACTGAAGCTTTCGTT. Protein: CASKPGPQRTEAFV.

This clonotype was picked up many times. The chain employs TRBV28 and TRBJ1-5, with D possibly TRBD1 on 5 matching bases. The ends were cut back, 6 bases at V and 4 bases at J, with 19 bases in the middle. The V gene's germline CDR1 is MDHEN and CDR2 SYDVKM. This CDR3 comprises 16 residues. CDR3: CASSPVGAGGNQPQHF. The CDR3 bases are TGTGCCAGCAGCCCAGTAGGTGCTGGGGGGAATCAGCCCCAGCATTTT. Supplemented by reference TRBV28 and TRBJ1-5, the full variable domain reads DVKVTQSSRYLVKRTGEKVFLECVQDMDHENMFWYRQDPGLGLRLIYFSYDVKMKEKGDIPEGYSVSREKKERFSLILESASTNQTSMYLCASSPVGAGGNQPQHFGDGTRLSIL.

This clonotype was observed a handful of times. This sequence joins TRBV19 and TRBJ1-2; D not certain. There are 13 residues in the CDR3. Trimming removed 3 bases at V and 7 bases at J, with 12 bases between. The germline gives CDR1 LNHDA, CDR2 SQIVND (reference sequence). DNA for the CDR3: TGTGCCAGTAGTATTGGGAGGCGTCGTGGCTACACCTTC. It yields the protein CASSIGRRRGYTF.

The chain recombines TRBV10-3 with TRBJ1-1; D call uncertain. This CDR3 contains 13 residues. Trimming stripped 5 bases from V and 3 bases from J, with 10 bases between. Germline V gene data show CDR1 as ENHRY and CDR2 as SYGVKD. CDR3 nucleotide sequence: TGTGCCATCAGTAAGACCGGGGACACTGAAGCTTTCTTT. Its protein is CAISKTGDTEAFF.